The 30 T cell receptor beta chains below all came from one sample that was sequenced in a study of blood T cell repertoires in COVID-19. Here immunoSEQ multiplex PCR was the method, and the copy in TCRdb shows in-frame clones only, minus some. The sample yields about 400,000 clones, roughly 91% seen once. The sample was PBMCs or T cells enriched from blood (not recorded which). Receptor source: a woman younger than 45 who had recovered from COVID-19.

The chain uses TRBV14 and TRBJ1-4; D gene ambiguous. V was clipped by 6 bases and J by 5 bases, with 13 bases between them. The germline V gene has CDR1 SGHDN and CDR2 FVKESK. This CDR3 has 14 amino acids. For the CDR3, the DNA is TGTGCCAGCAGTCCTTATCGGTCCAATGAAAAACTGTTTTTT. It translates to CASSPYRSNEKLFF.

The chain recombines TRBV30 with TRBJ2-3; D is ambiguous. V shed 5 bases and J shed 8 bases, with 8 bases lying between them. The CDR3 length is 10 residues. Germline CDR1 is GTSNPN and CDR2 is SVGIG (reference sequence). CDR3 sequence (DNA): TGTGCCTGGGGGTCGGTTACGCAGTATTTT. This sequence encodes CAWGSVTQYF. Together with reference TRBV30 and TRBJ2-3, the CDR3 gives the full variable domain: SQTIHQWPATLVQPVGSPLSLECTVEGTSNPNLYWYRQAAGRGLQLLFYSVGIGQISSEVPQNLSASRPQDRQFILSSKKLLLSDSGFYLCAWGSVTQYFGPGTRLTVL.

This chain connects TRBV3-1 (or the pseudogene TRBV3-2) to TRBJ1-5; perhaps TRBD1 as D (5 bases). Trimming shortened V by 2 bases and J by 1 base, and 6 bases separated the two germline ends. The germline CDR1 and CDR2 sequences are LGHDT and YNNKEL (reference sequence). CDR3 length equals 14 residues. Here the CDR3 reads CASSQWTSNQPQHF. The CDR3 DNA is TGTGCCAGCAGCCAATGGACAAGCAATCAGCCCCAGCATTTT.

V is TRBV7-2 and J is TRBJ2-7; 8 positions match TRBD2. The CDR3 totals 16 residues. Germline CDR1 reads SGHTA; CDR2 reads FQGNSA. The V segment lost 5 bases and the J segment 3 bases; nucleotides outside the gene matches: 12. CDR3 nucleotides: TGTGCCAGCAGCCCCCGGAGCGGGGGAGCGGTCTACGAGCAGTACTTC. Its protein is CASSPRSGGAVYEQYF.

This sequence joins TRBV14 and TRBJ1-4; a weak D match, TRBD1 (6 bases). The germline gives CDR1 SGHDN, CDR2 FVKESK. The ends were cut back, 1 base at V and 8 bases at J, with 14 bases in the middle. The CDR3 runs 15 residues. CDR3 coding DNA: TGTGCCAGCAGCCAAGGTTTACGGACAGTAGAAAAACTGTTTTTT. Its protein product is CASSQGLRTVEKLFF. The full variable domain, in which reference TRBV14 and TRBJ1-4 provide the parts outside the CDR3, is EAGVTQFPSHSVIEKGQTVTLRCDPISGHDNLYWYRRVMGKEIKFLLHFVKESKQDESGMPNNRFLAERTGGTYSTLKVQPAELEDSGVYFCASSQGLRTVEKLFFGSGTQLSVL.

This sequence joins TRBV21-1 and TRBJ2-7; the DNA was not compared with TRBD1, the D call given in the table. TRBV21-1 is assigned pseudogene status. The CDR3 spans 19 residues. The CDR3 spells CASSKSARPLLKGSYEQYF. The DNA of the CDR3 is TGTGCCAGCAGCAAATCGGCCAGGCCCCTTTTAAAGGGGTCCTACGAGCAGTACTTC.

This chain connects TRBV7-9 to TRBJ2-5, with D possibly matching TRBD2 (6 bases). Germline V CDR1 and CDR2: SEHNR, FQNEAQ (reference sequence). The CDR3 has 13 residues. The germline V and J ends were trimmed by 4 bases and 5 bases, with 11 bases remaining between them. As DNA, the CDR3 is TGTGCCAGCAGCTCGGGGGACCGGGAGACCCAGTACTTC. Protein product: CASSSGDRETQYF.

This chain connects TRBV7-6 to TRBJ2-7; D ambiguous. The CDR3 spans 14 residues. The V end lost 1 base, the J end lost 1 base, and 8 bases lay between the germline ends. CDR1 is SGHVS, CDR2 FNYEAQ, per germline. The CDR3 here is CASSLEWQSYEQYF. CDR3 bases: TGTGCCAGCAGCTTAGAATGGCAGTCCTACGAGCAGTACTTC.

The chain combines TRBV7-9 with TRBJ1-4; D is unclear. V was clipped by 7 bases and J by 2 bases, with 8 bases between them. Germline CDR1 is SEHNR and CDR2 is FQNEAQ (reference sequence). The length of the CDR3 is 13 residues. CDR3 bases: TGTGCCAGCATGAGCGCGACTAATGAAAAACTGTTTTTT. Its translation: CASMSATNEKLFF.

As regards this clone: This CDR3 is also generated by other DNA sequences in the sample. The chain couples TRBV18 to TRBJ1-1; D call uncertain. Germline-derived CDR1 and CDR2 are KGHSH and LQKENI. This CDR3 comprises 12 residues. Trimming cost V 5 bases and J 2 bases, with 6 bases left between them. The CDR3 is CASSGGNTEAFF. As DNA, the CDR3 is TGTGCCAGCTCAGGAGGAAACACTGAAGCTTTCTTT.

This clone was found a few times. The chain uses TRBV2 and TRBJ2-1; D unresolved. CDR1 is SNHLY and CDR2 is FYNNEI in the germline V gene. V was shortened by 5 bases and J by 8 bases, with 4 bases between the two germline ends. The CDR3 loop spans 10 amino acids. The CDR3 DNA reads TGTGCCAGCAGTCTAGATGAGCAGTTCTTC. It is translated as CASSLDEQFF.

This chain joins TRBV6-5 and TRBJ2-7, with D possibly matching TRBD2 (5 bases). V lost 7 bases and J 7 bases, leaving 14 bases between the germline ends. CDR3 length equals 12 residues. CDR1 MNHEY and CDR2 SVGAGI come from the germline V gene. The CDR3 is CASILSREEQYF. As DNA, the CDR3 is TGTGCCAGCATTCTCTCCCGGGAAGAGCAGTACTTC.

This chain links TRBV28 with TRBJ1-2; 7 positions agree with TRBD1. Germline V gene data show CDR1 as MDHEN and CDR2 as SYDVKM. This CDR3 is built from 14 residues. With 1 base clipped from V and 7 bases from J, the junction kept 6 bases outside the gene matches. The CDR3 DNA is TGTGCCAGCAGTTTATCAGCTCAGGGGGGTGGCTACACCTTC. Protein sequence: CASSLSAQGGGYTF.

V gene TRBV9 combines with J gene TRBJ1-1; D not resolved. Deletions cut 0 bases from V and 5 bases from J, with 14 bases between. CDR3 length: 15 amino acids. Germline V CDR1 and CDR2: SGDLS, YYNGEE. DNA of the CDR3: TGTGCCAGCAGCGTAGAGTCGGGTGCGAAGACTGAAGCTTTCTTT. This translates into CASSVESGAKTEAFF.

This clone was seen just once. This chain links TRBV20-1 with TRBJ2-2; D is possibly TRBD2 (5 bases). Trimming took 3 bases from V and 5 from J, leaving 10 bases between them. CDR1 DFQATT and CDR2 SNEGSKA come from the germline V gene (reference sequence). This CDR3 has 13 amino acids. CDR3 DNA: TGCAGTGCTAGTCAAGGAGGAACCGGGGAGCTGTTTTTT. Protein: CSASQGGTGELFF.

The chain combines TRBV5-1 with TRBJ2-3; D unclear. The CDR3 runs 15 residues. Trimming left V 0 bases short and J 6 bases short, with 14 bases between. In germline, CDR1 is SGHRS, CDR2 YFSETQ. CDR3 region: CASSLAPTQMDTQYF. DNA for the CDR3: TGCGCCAGCAGCTTGGCTCCTACACAGATGGATACGCAGTATTTT. Drawing the rest from reference TRBV5-1 and TRBJ2-3, the complete variable domain is KAGVTQTPRYLIKTRGQQVTLSCSPISGHRSVSWYQQTPGQGLQFLFEYFSETQRNKGNFPGRFSGRQFSNSRSEMNVSTLELGDSALYLCASSLAPTQMDTQYFGPGTRLTVL.

The V call is TRBV30, the J call TRBJ1-5, with 11 bases identical to TRBD1. Germline CDR1 and CDR2: GTSNPN and SVGIG (reference sequence). The junction had 3 bases not matched to a gene; V was cut back by 4 bases and J by 4 bases. The CDR3 has 14 amino acids. The CDR3 DNA reads as TGTGCCTGGACGGGACAGGGGGGTAATCAGCCCCAGCATTTT. Translation: CAWTGQGGNQPQHF.

V gene TRBV7-3 combines with J gene TRBJ2-1; TRBD2 aligns across 8 bases. J gave up 8 bases and V 1 base, and 10 bases lay outside the gene matches. Germline V gives CDR1 SGHTA, CDR2 FQGTGA. CDR3 length: 16 amino acids. CDR3 residues: CASSLNPAGAGYEQFF. The CDR3 nucleotides read TGTGCCAGCAGCTTAAATCCAGCGGGAGCTGGGTATGAGCAGTTCTTC.

This sequence joins TRBV6-5 and TRBJ1-4; D possibly corresponds to TRBD1 (6 bases). The V and J ends lost 0 bases and 4 bases respectively, with 9 bases between them. Germline lookup yields CDR1 MNHEY and CDR2 SVGAGI. The length of the CDR3 is 15 residues. The CDR3 DNA sequence: TGTGCCAGCAGTTACTCAGGGGGTGGTAATGAAAAACTGTTTTTT. It specifies CASSYSGGGNEKLFF.

The rearrangement links TRBV19 to TRBJ2-5; TRBD2 matches 15 bases. The CDR3 consists of 17 residues. Germline values: CDR1 LNHDA, CDR2 SQIVND (reference sequence). Trimming at V came to 1 base and at J to 5 bases, leaving 5 bases not matched to a gene. CDR3 loop: CASSIGTSGRAGETQYF. For the CDR3, the DNA is TGTGCCAGTAGTATAGGGACTAGCGGGAGGGCCGGGGAGACCCAGTACTTC.

The chain recombines TRBV7-2 with TRBJ2-2; TRBD1 might be the D (5 bases). CDR1 is SGHTA, CDR2 FQGNSA, per germline. The CDR3 has 16 amino acids. V lost 1 base, J lost 0 bases, and 9 bases lay in between. This chain's CDR3 is CASSLGGGANTGELFF. In DNA, the CDR3 is TGTGCCAGCAGCTTAGGGGGCGGAGCGAACACCGGGGAGCTGTTTTTT.

The rearrangement uses TRBV4-2 and TRBJ2-1; TRBD2 agrees at 8 bases. The CDR3 length is 16 residues. Germline V gives CDR1 LGHNA, CDR2 YNFKEQ. Trimming cost V 4 bases and J 4 bases; bases outside gene matches: 9. CDR3 sequence reads: CASSPLRVAGYNEQFF. CDR3 nucleotides: TGTGCCAGCAGCCCATTGAGAGTAGCGGGGTACAATGAGCAGTTCTTC.

The chain recombines TRBV27 with TRBJ1-6, with no clear D. Germline V gene data show CDR1 as MNHEY and CDR2 as SMNVEV (reference sequence). Trimming stripped 9 bases from V and 11 bases from J, with 14 bases between. The CDR3 has 12 amino acids. The CDR3 sequence: CARSRKRPPLHF. CDR3 nucleotides: TGTGCCAGAAGCAGGAAACGGCCACCCCTCCACTTT.

About this clone itself: Other DNA variants within this sample encode the same CDR3. The chain joins TRBV7-2 to TRBJ2-5; 10 nucleotides match TRBD1. Germline lookup yields CDR1 SGHTA and CDR2 FQGNSA. J was trimmed by 2 bases and V by 1 base; bases with no gene match: 4. The CDR3 is 16 amino acids. CDR3 bases: TGTGCCAGCAGCTTAGGGACAGGGGGTGGTCAAGAGACCCAGTACTTC. It codes for CASSLGTGGGQETQYF.

This chain uses TRBV25-1 with TRBJ2-3, with D perhaps TRBD1 (6 bases). V was trimmed by 1 base and J by 2 bases, leaving 10 bases between them. The V gene's germline CDR1 is MGHDK and CDR2 SYGVNS. The CDR3 consists of 15 residues. CDR3 in amino acids: CASSEFGGPTDTQYF. The CDR3 DNA is TGTGCCAGCAGTGAATTTGGGGGCCCCACAGATACGCAGTATTTT.

Details on this clone: Other DNA sequences in the sample encode the same CDR3. This rearrangement joins TRBV4-3 to TRBJ1-6; the D gene is possibly TRBD1 (6 bases). The CDR3 loop spans 14 amino acids. Trimming left V 0 bases short and J 7 bases short, with 7 bases between. CDR1 is LGHNA, CDR2 YSLEER, per germline. The CDR3 bases are TGCGCCAGCAGCCAAGATACAGGGAATTCACCCCTCCACTTT. Translation: CASSQDTGNSPLHF.

The chain uses TRBV4-1 and TRBJ1-5; 7 bases agree with TRBD1. The V gene end was trimmed by 3 bases and the J gene end by 9 bases; junction bases not matched to a gene: 11. Germline CDR1 is MGHRA and CDR2 is YSYEKL. This CDR3 has 15 amino acids. The CDR3 DNA sequence: TGCGCCAGCAGCCAGAATGAACAGGGGCTGAGGCCCCAGCATTTT. Translated, it gives CASSQNEQGLRPQHF.

The chain is built from TRBV13 and TRBJ1-2, with a weak D call TRBD1 (5 bases). This CDR3 spans 14 amino acids. The germline gives CDR1 PRHDT, CDR2 FYEKMQ (reference sequence). The germline V and J ends were trimmed by 4 bases and 0 bases, with 9 bases remaining between them. The CDR3 reads CASSSLGANYGYTF. The CDR3 DNA is TGTGCCAGCAGCTCCCTAGGGGCTAACTATGGCTACACCTTC.

This clone was detected once. This sequence joins TRBV30 and TRBJ1-2, with TRBD1 matching over 7 bases. The V and J ends lost 3 bases and 6 bases, in that order; junction bases with no gene match: 7. In germline, CDR1 is GTSNPN, CDR2 SVGIG (reference sequence). The CDR3 consists of 13 residues. DNA of the CDR3: TGTGCCTGGAGCCGACAGGGCGGGAATGGCTACACCTTC. It yields the protein CAWSRQGGNGYTF.

The DNA for the CDR3 is TGTGCCAGCAGCCAAGAAGGGTTAGCGGGAGGGCCGGTCACCGGGGAGCTGTTTTTT. Translated, it gives CASSQEGLAGGPVTGELFF. The chain is built from TRBV3-1 (or the pseudogene TRBV3-2) and TRBJ2-2, with 11 bases lining up with TRBD2. Germline V gene lookup returns CDR1 LGHDT and CDR2 YNNKEL (reference sequence). CDR3 length equals 19 residues. The V and J ends lost 0 bases and 4 bases, in that order; junction bases with no gene match: 10.